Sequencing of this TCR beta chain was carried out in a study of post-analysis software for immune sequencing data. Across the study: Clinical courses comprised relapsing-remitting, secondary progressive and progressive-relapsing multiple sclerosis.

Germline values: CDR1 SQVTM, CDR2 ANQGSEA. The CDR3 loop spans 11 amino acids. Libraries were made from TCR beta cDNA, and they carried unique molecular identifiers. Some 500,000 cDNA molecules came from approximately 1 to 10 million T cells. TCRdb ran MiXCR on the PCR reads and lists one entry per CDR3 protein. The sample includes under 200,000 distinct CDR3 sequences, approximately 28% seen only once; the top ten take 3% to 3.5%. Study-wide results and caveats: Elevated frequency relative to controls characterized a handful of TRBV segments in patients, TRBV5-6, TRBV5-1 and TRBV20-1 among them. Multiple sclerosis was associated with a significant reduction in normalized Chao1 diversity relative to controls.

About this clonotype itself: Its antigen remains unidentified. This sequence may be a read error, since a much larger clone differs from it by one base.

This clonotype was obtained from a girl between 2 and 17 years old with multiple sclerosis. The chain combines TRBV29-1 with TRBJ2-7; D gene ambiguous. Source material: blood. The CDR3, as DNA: TGCAGCGTTGCGGCTTCCTACGGGCAGTACTTC. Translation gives CSVAASYGQYF.